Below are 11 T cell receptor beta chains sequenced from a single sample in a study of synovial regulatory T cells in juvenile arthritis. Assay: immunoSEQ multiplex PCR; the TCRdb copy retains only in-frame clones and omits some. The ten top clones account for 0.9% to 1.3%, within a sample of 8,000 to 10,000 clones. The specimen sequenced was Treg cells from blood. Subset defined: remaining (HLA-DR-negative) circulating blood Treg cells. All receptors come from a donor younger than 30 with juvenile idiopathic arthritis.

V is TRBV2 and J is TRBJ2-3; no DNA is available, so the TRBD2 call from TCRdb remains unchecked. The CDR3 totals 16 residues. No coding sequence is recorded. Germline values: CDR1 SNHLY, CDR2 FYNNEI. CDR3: CASSARLVFGADTQYF.

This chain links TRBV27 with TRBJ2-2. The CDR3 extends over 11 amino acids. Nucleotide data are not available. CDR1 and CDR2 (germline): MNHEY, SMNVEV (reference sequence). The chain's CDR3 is CASRGTGELFF.

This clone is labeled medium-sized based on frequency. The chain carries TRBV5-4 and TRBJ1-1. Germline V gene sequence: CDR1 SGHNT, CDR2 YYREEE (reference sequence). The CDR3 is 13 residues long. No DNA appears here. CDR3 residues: CASSLAANTEAFF.

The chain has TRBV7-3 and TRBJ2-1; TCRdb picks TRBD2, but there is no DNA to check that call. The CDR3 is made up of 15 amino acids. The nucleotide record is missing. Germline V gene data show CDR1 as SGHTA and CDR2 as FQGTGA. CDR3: CASSARGSSYNEQFF.

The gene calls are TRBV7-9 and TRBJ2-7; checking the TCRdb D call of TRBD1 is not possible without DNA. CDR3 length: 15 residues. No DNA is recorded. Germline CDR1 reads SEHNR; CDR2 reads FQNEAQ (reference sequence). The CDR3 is CASSRQGTRSYEQYF.

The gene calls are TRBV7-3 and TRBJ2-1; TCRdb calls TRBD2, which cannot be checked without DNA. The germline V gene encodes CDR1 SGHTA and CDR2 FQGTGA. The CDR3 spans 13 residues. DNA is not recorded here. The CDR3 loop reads CASSSGNHNEQFF.

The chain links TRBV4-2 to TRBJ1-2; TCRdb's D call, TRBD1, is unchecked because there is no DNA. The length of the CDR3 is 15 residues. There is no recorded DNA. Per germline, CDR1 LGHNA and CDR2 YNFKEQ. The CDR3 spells CASSQERGLLYGYTF.

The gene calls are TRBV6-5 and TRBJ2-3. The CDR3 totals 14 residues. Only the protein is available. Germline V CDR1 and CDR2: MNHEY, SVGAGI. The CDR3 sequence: CASTRGRASDTQYF.

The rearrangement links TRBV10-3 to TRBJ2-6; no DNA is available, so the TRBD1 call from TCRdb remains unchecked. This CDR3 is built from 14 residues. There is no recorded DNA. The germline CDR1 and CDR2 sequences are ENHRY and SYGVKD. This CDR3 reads CAIKDNSGANVLTF.

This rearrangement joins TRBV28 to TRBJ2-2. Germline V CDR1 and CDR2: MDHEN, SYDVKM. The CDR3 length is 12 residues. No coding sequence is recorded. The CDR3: CASSFFTGELFF.

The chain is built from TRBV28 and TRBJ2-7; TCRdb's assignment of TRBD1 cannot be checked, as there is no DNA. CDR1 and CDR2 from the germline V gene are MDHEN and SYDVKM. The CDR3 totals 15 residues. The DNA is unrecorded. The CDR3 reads CASSNSWQGKYEQYF.